Below, one TCR beta chain is given with its context. Its antigen is currently unknown. A much larger clone sits a single nucleotide away, making a read error possible. V dropped 5 bases and J dropped 7; count of bases not matched to a gene: 8. The CDR3 has 15 amino acids. This entry comes from a study of post-analysis software for immune sequencing data. Overall study: Several disease courses (relapsing-remitting, secondary progressive and progressive-relapsing) of multiple sclerosis were included. Overall study findings and caveats: Diversity measured as normalized Chao1 was significantly lower in multiple sclerosis patients than in controls. Samples from a shared batch, those prepared together, strongly co-clustered by F measure. Several TRBV segments (TRBV5-6, TRBV5-1 and TRBV20-1 among them) occurred more frequently in patients than in controls.

Unique molecular identifiers had been added to the TCR beta cDNA libraries. Input of about 0.9 to 10 million T cells yielded around 500,000 cDNA molecules. Each CDR3 protein gets one entry after TCRdb re-called the PCR reads with MiXCR. Among hundreds of thousands of distinct CDR3 sequences listed, roughly 30% were seen once. The source of this sequence is a girl aged 5-17 years with multiple sclerosis. V is TRBV12-3 or TRBV12-4 and J is TRBJ2-5; TRBD2 matches 12 bases. Material for sequencing was blood. CDR3 in amino acids: CASSPGLAGGGTQYF. In nucleotides, the CDR3 is TGTGCCAGCAGTCCGGGACTAGCGGGCGGAGGGACCCAGTACTTC.